This entry features one TCR beta chain sequence. Antigen specificity is unknown. This CDR3 region has 13 residues. In germline, CDR1 is SNHLY, CDR2 FYNNEI. Trimming took 10 bases from V and 6 from J, leaving 19 bases between them. This entry belongs to a study of T-cell reconstitution after alpha-beta-depleted transplantation in children. General study findings and limits: Newly made T cells mostly supplied T-cell counts and diversity one year after transplant. As was reported, about two months after transplant, alpha-beta T cells came from several hundred expanded graft clones. Elevated TCRbeta diversity at day 60 was traced, in some patients, to surviving recipient T cells and thymic progenitors.

Unique molecular identifiers featured in how the TCRbeta library was prepared. TCRdb processed the PCR reads anew with MiXCR; each CDR3 protein has one entry. The sample carries approximately 1,000,000 distinct CDR3 sequences, less than 30% recorded once. The chain couples TRBV2 to TRBJ2-7; no clear D. This receptor was obtained from a boy younger than two who had a stem cell transplant for SCID, so the T cells may come from the graft donor. The material was PBMCs, mostly from graft donor cells, obtained 360 days after TCRalphabeta/CD19-depleted stem cell transplant. DNA of the CDR3: TGTGCCACAACGTCCACACGGGTTAGCGAGCAGTACTTC. Translated, it gives CATTSTRVSEQYF. The entire variable domain, with the rest obtained from reference TRBV2 and TRBJ2-7, is as follows: EPEVTQTPSHQVTQMGQEVILRCVPISNHLYFYWYRQILGQKVEFLVSFYNNEISEKSEIFDDQFSVERPDGSNFTLKIRSTKLEDSAMYFCATTSTRVSEQYFGPGTRLTVT.